The T cell receptor beta chain under discussion was sequenced for a study of blood T cell repertoires in COVID-19. CDR3 length equals 15 residues. This table comes from immunoSEQ multiplex PCR, and its TCRdb copy is limited to in-frame clones, with some not included. The table records about 120,000 clones, roughly 84% of them present only once. This TCR came from a woman between 25 and 40 years old who had recovered from COVID-19. Input material: PBMCs or T cells enriched from blood (not recorded which). This sequence joins TRBV21-1 and TRBJ1-5. TRBV21-1 is recorded as a pseudogene. The CDR3 here is CASSNHQRVNQPQHF. CDR3 coding DNA: TGTGCCAGCAGCAATCATCAGCGAGTCAATCAGCCCCAGCATTTT.